The rows below give T cell receptor beta chains drawn from one sample of a study of T cells after yellow fever vaccination. In TCRdb, the 5' RACE reads were re-called with MiXCR into one record per CDR3 protein. The data contain 250,000 to 400,000 distinct CDR3 sequences, over 4% of them singletons. The sequences come from PBMCs, collected 5 days after the yellow fever booster vaccination. These receptors were obtained from a man aged 18 to 30 who received the YFV17D yellow fever vaccine. The CDR3 runs from the conserved cysteine through the conserved F or W. D genes are given only for firm matches. Only part of the rows carry a size: once, few, many, or a class if the clone is expanded.

TRBJ2-1 | TRBD2 | TRBV12-3/TRBV12-4 | - | CASSTTSGPYNEQFF | TGTGCCAGCAGTACCACTAGCGGGCCATACAATGAGCAGTTCTTC
TRBJ1-2 | - | TRBV18 | few | CASSEDTNYGYTF | TGTGCCAGCTCAGAGGACACGAACTATGGCTACACCTTC
TRBJ2-2 | - | TRBV28 | many | CASSLGATNTGELFF | TGTGCCAGCAGTTTAGGCGCCACGAACACCGGGGAGCTGTTTTTT
TRBJ2-2 | TRBD1 | TRBV10-3 | many | CAISAPAGTGGPTNTGELFF | TGTGCCATCAGTGCCCCGGCCGGGACAGGGGGCCCCACGAACACCGGGGAGCTGTTTTTT
TRBJ2-2 | - | TRBV7-6 | few | CASSPRGQKNTGELFF | TGTGCCAGCAGCCCAAGAGGACAGAAGAACACCGGGGAGCTGTTTTTT
TRBJ2-3 | - | TRBV5-1 | few | CASSSGVREDTQYF | TGCGCCAGCAGCTCAGGGGTGCGAGAAGATACGCAGTATTTT
TRBJ1-3 | - | TRBV5-5 | - | CASSPPGGRSGNTIYF | TGTGCCAGCAGCCCTCCGGGAGGCCGCTCTGGAAACACCATATATTTT
TRBJ2-6 | TRBD1 | TRBV4-3 | - | CASSQKQGAAWGANVLTF | TGCGCCAGCAGCCAAAAACAGGGGGCCGCGTGGGGGGCCAACGTCCTGACTTTC
TRBJ2-7 | - | TRBV2 | many | CASGGTFSYEQYF | TGTGCCAGCGGCGGGACATTCTCCTACGAGCAGTACTTC
TRBJ1-1 | TRBD1 | TRBV5-4 | - | CASSSWDRGSSNTEAFF | TGTGCCAGCAGCTCTTGGGACAGGGGATCTTCTAACACTGAAGCTTTCTTT
TRBJ2-3 | - | TRBV20-1 | few | CSARDRGTFTDTQYF | TGCAGTGCTAGAGATCGGGGGACTTTCACAGATACGCAGTATTTT
TRBJ1-5 | - | TRBV7-2 | - | CASSFLGDSNQPQHF | TGTGCCAGCAGCTTCTTGGGAGATAGCAATCAGCCCCAGCATTTT
TRBJ2-2 | - | TRBV7-2 | - | CASSFGRGGTGELFF | TGTGCCAGCAGCTTCGGGCGGGGTGGAACCGGGGAGCTGTTTTTT
TRBJ1-1 | - | TRBV4-3 | many | CASSQDLGDTEAFF | TGCGCCAGCAGCCAAGATCTCGGGGACACTGAAGCTTTCTTT
TRBJ2-3 | TRBD2 | TRBV7-2 | few | CASLLAGGPDTQYF | TGTGCCAGCCTACTAGCGGGGGGACCAGATACGCAGTATTTT
TRBJ1-5 | - | TRBV20-1 | - | CSAKGFSNQPQHF | TGCAGTGCTAAAGGGTTTAGCAATCAGCCCCAGCATTTT
TRBJ1-1 | TRBD1 | TRBV15 | few | CATSDRRGTEAFF | TGTGCCACCTCGGACAGGAGGGGCACTGAAGCTTTCTTT
TRBJ2-3 | TRBD2 | TRBV4-3 | many | CASSPTSGLAGGTQYF | TGCGCCAGCAGCCCCACCTCGGGACTAGCGGGGGGTACGCAGTATTTT
TRBJ1-6 | TRBD1 | TRBV27 | few | CASSPGQGARRSPLHF | TGTGCCAGCAGTCCGGGACAGGGGGCGAGGAGATCACCCCTCCACTTT
TRBJ1-1 | - | TRBV2 | - | CASSLTSGYTEAFF | TGTGCCAGCAGTCTGACTTCGGGGTACACTGAAGCTTTCTTT
TRBJ2-2 | - | TRBV12-5 | - | CASGPSPGELFF | TGTGCTAGTGGTCCTTCGCCGGGGGAGCTGTTTTTT
TRBJ2-3 | - | TRBV25-1 | many | CASIPAPPADTQYF | TGTGCCAGCATCCCGGCACCTCCCGCGGATACGCAGTATTTT
TRBJ2-3 | TRBD2 | TRBV25-1 | - | CASSTSGGSTDTQYF | TGTGCCAGCAGTACTAGCGGGGGAAGCACAGATACGCAGTATTTT
TRBJ2-3 | - | TRBV7-2 | many | CASSSRSARTDTQYF | TGTGCCAGCAGCTCCCGAAGTGCGAGAACAGATACGCAGTATTTT
TRBJ1-4 | - | TRBV7-6 | many | CASSLIAGIGRGEKLFF | TGTGCCAGCAGCTTAATTGCCGGGATCGGGCGTGGGGAAAAACTGTTTTTT
TRBJ1-2 | TRBD1 | TRBV5-1 | once | CASSPQDRGVGGYTF | TGCGCCAGCAGCCCCCAGGACAGGGGTGTTGGTGGCTACACCTTC
TRBJ2-7 | - | TRBV19 | - | CATLGVPYEQYF | TGTGCCACCCTCGGAGTTCCCTACGAGCAGTACTTC
TRBJ2-1 | - | TRBV9 | few | CASSVAQLGLLFF | TGTGCCAGCAGCGTCGCCCAACTGGGTTTGTTATTCTTC
TRBJ1-1 | - | TRBV9 | - | CASSRGGTLNTEAFF | TGTGCCAGCAGCAGAGGGGGAACACTGAACACTGAAGCTTTCTTT
TRBJ2-1 | TRBD2 | TRBV7-9 | - | CASAGGPRNEQFF | TGTGCCAGTGCGGGGGGGCCGAGGAATGAGCAGTTCTTC
TRBJ1-1 | - | TRBV2 | once | CASSEGGAGTEAFF | TGTGCCAGCAGTGAAGGGGGCGCGGGCACTGAAGCTTTCTTT
TRBJ2-2 | - | TRBV5-1 | - | CASSLDPGGMNTGELFF | TGCGCCAGCAGCTTGGACCCGGGCGGGATGAACACCGGGGAGCTGTTTTTT
TRBJ1-1 | TRBD1 | TRBV27 | many | CASSLRDRGMPEAFF | TGTGCCAGCAGTTTACGGGACAGGGGGATGCCTGAAGCTTTCTTT
TRBJ2-1 | - | TRBV7-3 | many | CASPPGRSF | TGTGCCAGCCCCCCCGGTAGATCCTTC
TRBJ2-3 | - | TRBV10-3 | many | CAISEWGDTQYF | TGTGCCATCAGTGAGTGGGGAGATACGCAGTATTTT
TRBJ2-7 | - | TRBV7-9 | - | CASSPRADYEQYF | TGTGCCAGCAGCCCCAGGGCCGACTACGAGCAGTACTTC
TRBJ2-1 | - | TRBV4-1 | many | CASSQVGLGDYNEQFF | TGCGCCAGCAGCCAAGTAGGGCTAGGGGACTACAATGAGCAGTTCTTC
TRBJ1-1 | - | TRBV6-5 | few | CASSPMSLNTEAFF | TGTGCCAGCAGCCCGATGTCCCTTAACACTGAAGCTTTCTTT
TRBJ2-1 | TRBD2 | TRBV20-1 | few | CSATTGTSGYNEQFF | TGCAGTGCCACTACCGGGACTAGCGGCTACAATGAGCAGTTCTTC
TRBJ2-6 | - | TRBV5-1 | few | CASSVSNGANVLTF | TGCGCCAGCAGCGTATCTAACGGAGCCAACGTCCTGACTTTC
TRBJ2-1 | TRBD2 | TRBV24-1 | - | CATGTSGDNEQFF | TGTGCCACTGGGACTAGCGGGGACAATGAGCAGTTCTTC
TRBJ2-5 | TRBD2 | TRBV5-1 | few | CASSAALLASGEGETQYF | TGCGCCAGCAGCGCCGCTTTGTTGGCTAGCGGGGAGGGAGAGACCCAGTACTTC
TRBJ2-3 | - | TRBV7-2 | - | CASSLEGGFSSTDTQYF | TGTGCCAGCAGCTTAGAGGGGGGATTTTCTAGCACAGATACGCAGTATTTT
TRBJ2-2 | TRBD2 | TRBV4-3 | - | CASSQDSGGGNTGELFF | TGCGCCAGCAGCCAAGATAGCGGGGGGGGTAACACCGGGGAGCTGTTTTTT
TRBJ2-7 | - | TRBV2 | few | CASNSLGTDYEQYF | TGTGCCAGCAATTCTCTTGGGACGGACTACGAGCAGTACTTC